What follows describes a single T cell receptor beta chain. The PCR contained 60 Vbeta and 13 Jbeta primers. The table came from immunoSEQ multiplex PCR; TCRdb's copy has only in-frame clones and leaves some out. The sample shows about 75,000 clones, 84% of them seen only once. V lost 4 bases to trimming and J lost 3 bases, with 6 bases between them. Germline values: CDR1 KGHSH, CDR2 LQKENI. The CDR3 totals 12 residues. This sample was taken from a study of cytomegalovirus exposure and HLA in healthy donors. V and J are TRBV18 and TRBJ2-5, with D perhaps TRBD2 (5 bases). The receptor's source is an older man in good health and CMV-seropositive. The sequencing input was PBMCs. DNA of the CDR3: TGTGCCAGCTCACGACTAAAAGAGACCCAGTACTTC. Translating gives CASSRLKETQYF.